Below, one T cell receptor beta chain is given with its context. The antigen remains unidentified. The CDR3 spans 13 residues. Germline V lookup: CDR1 LNHDA, CDR2 SQIVND (reference sequence). V lost 6 bases, J lost 5 bases, and 11 bases lay in between. These data are taken from a study of T cells in localized non-small cell lung cancer. Assay used: immunoSEQ multiplex PCR; TCRdb lists only in-frame clones, some missing. The data show tens of thousands of clones, around 85% seen once. Study conclusions and caveats: Among the top 100 tumor clones, a median 57 appeared in adjacent lung. Compared with tumor, uninvolved adjacent lung displayed greater T cell clonality, ranking highest overall. Sequencing was restricted to one tumor region; therefore, heterogeneity remains possible.

The sequencing here drew on PBMCs, taken before any cancer treatment. This sequence was found in a man aged 40 to 69 with stage II squamous cell lung carcinoma. The rearrangement joins TRBV19 to TRBJ2-1; weak D call: TRBD2 (6 bases). The CDR3 DNA reads TGTGCCAGTAGGGACTACAGAGACAATGAGCAGTTCTTC. It specifies CASRDYRDNEQFF.